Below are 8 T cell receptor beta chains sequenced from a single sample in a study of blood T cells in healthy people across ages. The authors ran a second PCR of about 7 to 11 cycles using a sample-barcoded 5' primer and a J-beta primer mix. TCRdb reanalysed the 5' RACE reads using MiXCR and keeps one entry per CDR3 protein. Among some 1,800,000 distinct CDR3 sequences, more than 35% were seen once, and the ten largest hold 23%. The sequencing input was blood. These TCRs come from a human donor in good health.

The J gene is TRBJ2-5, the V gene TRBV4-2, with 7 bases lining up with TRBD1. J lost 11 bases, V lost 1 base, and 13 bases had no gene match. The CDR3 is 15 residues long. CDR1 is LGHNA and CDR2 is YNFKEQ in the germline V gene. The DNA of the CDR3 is TGTGCCAGCAGCCAAGGACAGGGCCGTAGGTCGGAGCAGTACTTC. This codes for CASSQGQGRRSEQYF.

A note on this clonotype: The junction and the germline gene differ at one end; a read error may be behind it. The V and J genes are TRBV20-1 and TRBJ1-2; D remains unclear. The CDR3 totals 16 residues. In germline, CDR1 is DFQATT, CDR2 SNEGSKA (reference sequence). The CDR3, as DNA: TGCAGTGCTAGTCCAACCCCTGACTTGGGCGACTATGGCCACACCTTC. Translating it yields CSASPTPDLGDYGHTF.

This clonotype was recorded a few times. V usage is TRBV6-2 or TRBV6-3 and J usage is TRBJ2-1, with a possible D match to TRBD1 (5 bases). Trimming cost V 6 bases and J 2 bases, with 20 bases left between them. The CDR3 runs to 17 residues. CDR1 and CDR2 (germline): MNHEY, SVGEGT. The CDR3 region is CASSNPTAGKPYNEQFF. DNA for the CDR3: TGTGCCAGCAGCAACCCCACGGCAGGGAAGCCCTACAATGAGCAGTTCTTC.

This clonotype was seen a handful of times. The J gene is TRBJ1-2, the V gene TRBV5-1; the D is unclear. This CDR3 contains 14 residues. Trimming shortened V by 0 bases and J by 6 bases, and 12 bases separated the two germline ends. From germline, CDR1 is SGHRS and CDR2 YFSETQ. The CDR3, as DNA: TGCGCCAGCAGCTTGGGGACCGTCTACGATGGCTACACCTTC. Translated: CASSLGTVYDGYTF.

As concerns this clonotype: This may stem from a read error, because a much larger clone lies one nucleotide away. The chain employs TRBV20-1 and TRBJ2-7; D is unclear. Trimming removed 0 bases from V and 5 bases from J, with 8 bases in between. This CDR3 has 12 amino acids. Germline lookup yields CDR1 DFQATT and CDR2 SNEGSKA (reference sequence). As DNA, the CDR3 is TGCAGTGCTAGAGACCGCTGCCACGAGCAGTACTTC. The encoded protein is CSARDRCHEQYF.

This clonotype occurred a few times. The CDR3 nucleotides read TGCAGTGCTAGAGAGATATCCCAGGAGACCCAGTACTTC. This translates into CSAREISQETQYF. The chain combines TRBV20-1 with TRBJ2-5; D is undetermined. V lost 0 bases and J 5 bases, leaving 10 bases between the germline ends. CDR3 length: 13 residues. Germline CDR1 and CDR2: DFQATT and SNEGSKA (reference sequence).

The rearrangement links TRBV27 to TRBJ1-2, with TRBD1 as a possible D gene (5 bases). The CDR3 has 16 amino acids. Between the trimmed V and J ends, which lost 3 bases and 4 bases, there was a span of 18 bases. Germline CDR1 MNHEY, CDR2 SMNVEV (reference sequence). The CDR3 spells CASSFIGLYGGYGYTF. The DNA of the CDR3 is TGTGCCAGCAGTTTTATTGGGCTCTATGGGGGCTATGGCTACACCTTC.

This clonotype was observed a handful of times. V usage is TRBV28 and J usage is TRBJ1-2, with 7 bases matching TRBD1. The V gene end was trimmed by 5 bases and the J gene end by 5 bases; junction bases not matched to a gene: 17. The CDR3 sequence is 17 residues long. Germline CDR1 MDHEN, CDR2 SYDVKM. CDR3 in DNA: TGTGCCAGCAGTCTCCCGGGGAGGGGGCGCGGTCGATATGGCTACACCTTC. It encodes CASSLPGRGRGRYGYTF.